The text below deals with one T cell receptor beta chain. Its antigen is undetermined. The data stem from a study of T cell responses to AZD1222 COVID-19 vaccine. Across the whole study: Analysis merged second doses at about 4 or about 12 weeks. Overall study findings and caveats: Vaccination with two AZD1222 doses was followed by a rise in Spike-specific TCR breadth and depth. CD4 TCRs associated with vaccination spanned spike, dominating at 160-218 and 743-854. It should be noted that donors were predominantly white British and more often female, and clonal diversity was possibly underestimated.

Using immunoSEQ multiplex PCR, the repertoire was profiled, and TCRdb retains in-frame clones only, with some absent. The sample yields some 200,000 clones, just over 90% seen once. The germline V gene has CDR1 SGHNT and CDR2 YENEEA. The CDR3 totals 13 residues. Losses at the gene ends were 5 bases for V and 8 bases for J; bases not matched to a gene: 7. The chain carries TRBV11-3 and TRBJ1-2; TRBD1 matches at 8 bases. The sample in question was peripheral blood, obtained on day 0 of AZD1222 vaccination. This sequence was found in an adult in good health. The CDR3 loop is CASSNGQGFGYTF. In DNA form, the CDR3 reads TGTGCCAGCAGCAATGGACAGGGTTTCGGCTACACCTTC.